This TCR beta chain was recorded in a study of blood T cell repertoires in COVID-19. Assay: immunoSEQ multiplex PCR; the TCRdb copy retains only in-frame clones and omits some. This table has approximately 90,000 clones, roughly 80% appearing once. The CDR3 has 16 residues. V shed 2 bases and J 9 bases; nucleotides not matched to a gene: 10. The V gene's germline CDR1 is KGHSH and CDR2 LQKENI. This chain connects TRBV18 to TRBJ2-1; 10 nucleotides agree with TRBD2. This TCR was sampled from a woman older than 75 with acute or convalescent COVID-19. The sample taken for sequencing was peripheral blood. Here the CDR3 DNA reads TGTGCCAGCTCACCATGGACTAGCGGACTTTTCAGTGAGCAGTTCTTC. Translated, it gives CASSPWTSGLFSEQFF.